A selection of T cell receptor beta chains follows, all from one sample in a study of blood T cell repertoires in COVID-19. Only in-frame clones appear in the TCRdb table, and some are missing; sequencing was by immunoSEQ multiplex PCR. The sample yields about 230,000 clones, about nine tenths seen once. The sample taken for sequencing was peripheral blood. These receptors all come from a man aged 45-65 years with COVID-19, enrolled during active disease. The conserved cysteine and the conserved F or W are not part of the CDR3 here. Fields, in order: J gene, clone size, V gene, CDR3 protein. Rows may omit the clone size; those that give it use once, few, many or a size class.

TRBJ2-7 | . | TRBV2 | ASSRGTAYEQY
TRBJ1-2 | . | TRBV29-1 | SVQKAGYGYT
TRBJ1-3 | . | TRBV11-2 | ASSLTTDDSGNTIY
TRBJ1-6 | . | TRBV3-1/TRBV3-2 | ASRTGFSPLH
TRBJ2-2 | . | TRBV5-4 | ASSLSSGLELF
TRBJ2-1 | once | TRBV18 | ASSPGQGATSGRLYEQF
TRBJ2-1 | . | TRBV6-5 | ASSYFRGGDEQF
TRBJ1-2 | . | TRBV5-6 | ASSLAVWAESNYGYT
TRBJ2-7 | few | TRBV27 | ASSFTPGHEQY
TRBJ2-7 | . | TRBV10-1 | ASSGPGLAGVDEQY
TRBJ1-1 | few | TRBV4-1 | ASRLAGMNTEAF
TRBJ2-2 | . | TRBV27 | ASRGLAGGNTGELF
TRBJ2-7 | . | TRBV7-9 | ASSSTRGRTYEQY
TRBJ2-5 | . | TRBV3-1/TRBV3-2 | ASSPTPASGRSQETQY
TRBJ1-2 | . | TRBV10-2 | ASSESKGSGYT